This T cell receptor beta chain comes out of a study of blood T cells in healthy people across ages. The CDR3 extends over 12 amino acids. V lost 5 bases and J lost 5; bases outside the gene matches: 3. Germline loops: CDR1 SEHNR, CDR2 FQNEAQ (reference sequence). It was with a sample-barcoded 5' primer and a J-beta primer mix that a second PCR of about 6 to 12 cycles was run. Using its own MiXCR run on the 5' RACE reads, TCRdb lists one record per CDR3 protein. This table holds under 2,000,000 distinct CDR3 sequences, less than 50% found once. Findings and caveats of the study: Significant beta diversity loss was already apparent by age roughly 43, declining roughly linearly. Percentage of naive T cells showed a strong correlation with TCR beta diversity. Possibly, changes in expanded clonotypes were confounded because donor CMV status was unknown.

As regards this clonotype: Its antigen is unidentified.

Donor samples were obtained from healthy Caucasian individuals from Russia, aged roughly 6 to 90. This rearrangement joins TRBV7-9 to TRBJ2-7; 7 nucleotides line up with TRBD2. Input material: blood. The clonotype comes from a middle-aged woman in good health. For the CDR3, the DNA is TGTGCCAGCAGCGTTGGGAGGGACGAGCAGTACTTC. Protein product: CASSVGRDEQYF.